The entry below describes one T cell receptor (beta chain). Its antigen is undetermined. It was 250 to 350 ng DNA, roughly 30,000 T cell genomes, that went into each replicate PCR of unsorted PBMC. Clones were sequenced by immunoSEQ multiplex PCR, and TCRdb holds only the in-frame ones, with some missing. The top ten clones hold 12% of a sample with about half a million clones, around four fifths of them seen once. This record belongs to a study of shared clonotypes between healthy human individuals. Findings and limits, study-wide: Apart from blood, nothing was sampled; tissue repertoires likely differ.

Trimming took 4 bases from V and 1 from J, leaving 11 bases between them. This CDR3 is 14 amino acids long. Germline V gene data show CDR1 as SGHRS and CDR2 as YFSETQ. This chain joins TRBV5-1 and TRBJ1-1; D unclear. Sequencing was carried out using PBMCs. The origin of this receptor is a woman aged 40 to 49 in good health. Some clones in this sample may be carry-over from other donors' samples. CDR3 DNA: TGCGCCAGCAGCACCGCCAATCAGAACACTGAAGCTTTCTTT. Translating it yields CASSTANQNTEAFF.